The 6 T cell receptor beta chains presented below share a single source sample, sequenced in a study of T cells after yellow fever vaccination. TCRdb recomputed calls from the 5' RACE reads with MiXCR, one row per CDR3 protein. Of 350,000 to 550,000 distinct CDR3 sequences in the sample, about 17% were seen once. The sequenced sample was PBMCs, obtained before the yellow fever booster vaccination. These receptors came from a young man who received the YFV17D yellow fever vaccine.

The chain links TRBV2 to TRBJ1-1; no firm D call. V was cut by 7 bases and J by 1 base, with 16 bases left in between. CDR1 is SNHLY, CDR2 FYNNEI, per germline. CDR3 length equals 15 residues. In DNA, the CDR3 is TGTGCCAGCATCCCCGGGCCCACCCCGAACACTGAAGCTTTCTTT. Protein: CASIPGPTPNTEAFF.

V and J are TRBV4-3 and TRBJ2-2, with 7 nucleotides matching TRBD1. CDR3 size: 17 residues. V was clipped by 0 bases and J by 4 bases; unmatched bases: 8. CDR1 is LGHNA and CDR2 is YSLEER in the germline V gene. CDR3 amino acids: CASSQESPGGITGELFF. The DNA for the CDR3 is TGCGCCAGCAGCCAAGAGTCCCCAGGGGGTATCACCGGGGAGCTGTTTTTT.

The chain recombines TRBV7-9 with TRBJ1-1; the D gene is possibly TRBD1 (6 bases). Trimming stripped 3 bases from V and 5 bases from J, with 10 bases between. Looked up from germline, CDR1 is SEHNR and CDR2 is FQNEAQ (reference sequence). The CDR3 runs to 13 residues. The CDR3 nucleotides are TGTGCCAGCAGCTTGGGGGCGGGTACTGAAGCTTTCTTT. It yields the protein CASSLGAGTEAFF.

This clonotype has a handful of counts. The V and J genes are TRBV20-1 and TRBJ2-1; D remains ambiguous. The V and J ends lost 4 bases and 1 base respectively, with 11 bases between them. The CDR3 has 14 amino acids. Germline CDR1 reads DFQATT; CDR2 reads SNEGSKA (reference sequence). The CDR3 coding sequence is TGCAGTGCTACCGGTACAGCATCCTACAATGAGCAGTTCTTC. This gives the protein CSATGTASYNEQFF.

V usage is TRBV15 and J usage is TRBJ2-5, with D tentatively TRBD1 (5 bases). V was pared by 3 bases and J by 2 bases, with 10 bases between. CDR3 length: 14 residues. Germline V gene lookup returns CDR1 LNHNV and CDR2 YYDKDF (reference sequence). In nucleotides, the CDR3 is TGTGCCACCAGCAGCCGACAGCCGCAAGAGACCCAGTACTTC. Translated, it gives CATSSRQPQETQYF.

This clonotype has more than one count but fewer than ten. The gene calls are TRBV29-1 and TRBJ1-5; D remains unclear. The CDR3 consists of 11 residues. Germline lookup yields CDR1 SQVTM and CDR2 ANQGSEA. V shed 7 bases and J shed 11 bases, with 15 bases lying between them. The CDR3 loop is CSAGSSAAQHF. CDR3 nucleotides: TGCAGCGCCGGAAGCTCCGCGGCCCAGCATTTT.